This T cell receptor (beta chain) was observed in a study of blood T cells in healthy people across ages. General study results and limits: Comparison with aged donors showed that long-lived donors had more naive CD4+ cells and higher diversity.

A J-beta primer mix and a sample-barcoded 5' primer were used in a second PCR of roughly 7 to 12 cycles. Each of the cDNA molecules was tagged by a template-switch adaptor with 12 random nucleotides. Via MiXCR, TCRdb re-called the 5' RACE reads, giving one row per CDR3 protein. The table shows approximately 700,000 distinct CDR3 sequences, with 32% occurring only once. This clonotype has ten or more counts. As yet, its antigen is unknown. The sample providers were healthy Caucasian people from Russia, aged about 6 to 95. The CDR3 runs to 18 residues. With 3 bases clipped from V and 3 bases from J, the junction kept 14 bases outside the gene matches. Germline V gene data show CDR1 as SQVTM and CDR2 as ANQGSEA.

The receptor's source is a woman over 75 in good health. The specimen was blood. This sequence joins TRBV29-1 and TRBJ2-1; the match to TRBD2 covers 10 bases. As DNA, the CDR3 is TGCAGCGTTGACAAGAGGGCTAGCGGGGGCCGCAACTACAATGAGCAGTTCTTC. Translated, it gives CSVDKRASGGRNYNEQFF.